This T cell receptor beta chain was recovered during a study of identical twins. TCRdb re-called the 5' RACE reads with MiXCR, one entry per CDR3 protein. The sample holds hundreds of thousands of distinct CDR3 sequences, 21% seen once. This clonotype was observed at least ten times. With 4 bases removed from V and 9 bases from J, the gap between germline ends came to 13 bases. The CDR3 extends over 13 amino acids. Germline V lookup: CDR1 KGHSY, CDR2 FQNENV. These data were also filed under a second study, of T cells expressing NK-cell markers. That paper adds: In a handful of donors, dominant CD3+CD56+NKG2C+ clones formed about 1.0-7.5% of CD8+ cells.

What was sequenced was PBMCs. The chain employs TRBV16 and TRBJ2-1, with D unclear. The receptor's source is a woman aged 18-29 years in good health. The CDR3 sequence: CASSLGPTGEQFF. CDR3 nucleotide sequence: TGTGCCAGCAGCCTAGGGCCTACGGGTGAGCAGTTCTTC. Full variable domain (rest looked up from reference TRBV16 and TRBJ2-1): GEEVAQTPKHLVRGEGQKAKLYCAPIKGHSYVFWYQQVLKNEFKFLISFQNENVFDETGMPKERFSAKCLPNSPCSLEIQATKLEDSAVYFCASSLGPTGEQFFGPGTRLTVL.